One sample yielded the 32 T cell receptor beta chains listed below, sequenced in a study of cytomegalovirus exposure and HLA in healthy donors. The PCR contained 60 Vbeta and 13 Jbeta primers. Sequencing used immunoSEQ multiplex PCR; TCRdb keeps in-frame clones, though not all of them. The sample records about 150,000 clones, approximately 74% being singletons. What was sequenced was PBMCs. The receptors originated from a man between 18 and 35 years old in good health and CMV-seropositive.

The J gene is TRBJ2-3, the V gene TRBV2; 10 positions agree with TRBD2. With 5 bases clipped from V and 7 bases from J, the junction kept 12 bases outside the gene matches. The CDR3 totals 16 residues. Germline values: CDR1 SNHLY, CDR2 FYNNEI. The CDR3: CASSSLAGGSTNTQYF. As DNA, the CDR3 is TGTGCCAGCAGTAGCTTAGCGGGAGGTAGCACGAATACGCAGTATTTT.

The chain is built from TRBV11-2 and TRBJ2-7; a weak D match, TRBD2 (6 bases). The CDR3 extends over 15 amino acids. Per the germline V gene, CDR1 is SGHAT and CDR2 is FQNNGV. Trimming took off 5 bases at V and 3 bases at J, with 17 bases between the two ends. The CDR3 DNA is TGTGCCAGCAGCCCTGACGGTAGCGGTGACTACGAGCAGTACTTC. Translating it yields CASSPDGSGDYEQYF.

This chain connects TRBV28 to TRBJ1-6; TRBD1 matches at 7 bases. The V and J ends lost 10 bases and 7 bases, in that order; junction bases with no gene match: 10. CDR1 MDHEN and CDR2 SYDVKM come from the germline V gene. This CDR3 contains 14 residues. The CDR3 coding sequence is TGTGCCACTTTCCCAGGGGGAGGAAATTCACCCCTCCACTTT. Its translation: CATFPGGGNSPLHF.

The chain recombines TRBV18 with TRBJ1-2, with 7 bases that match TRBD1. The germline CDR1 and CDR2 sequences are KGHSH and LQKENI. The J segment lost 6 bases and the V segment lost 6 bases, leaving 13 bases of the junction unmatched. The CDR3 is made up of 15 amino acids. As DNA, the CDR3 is TGTGCCAGCTCGCTGACAGGGAGGATTGACGATGGCTACACCTTC. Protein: CASSLTGRIDDGYTF.

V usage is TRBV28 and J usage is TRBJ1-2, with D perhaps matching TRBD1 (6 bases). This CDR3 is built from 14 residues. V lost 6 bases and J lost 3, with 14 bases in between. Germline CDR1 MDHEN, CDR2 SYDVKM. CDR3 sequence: CASRGGGADYGYTF. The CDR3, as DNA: TGTGCCAGCAGAGGTGGGGGCGCGGACTATGGCTACACCTTC.

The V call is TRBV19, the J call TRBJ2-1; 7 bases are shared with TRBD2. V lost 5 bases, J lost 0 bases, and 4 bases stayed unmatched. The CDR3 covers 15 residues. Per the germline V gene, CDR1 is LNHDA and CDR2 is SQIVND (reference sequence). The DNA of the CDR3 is TGTGCCAGTAGTTCCTCGGGGGGCTCCTACAATGAGCAGTTCTTC. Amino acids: CASSSSGGSYNEQFF.

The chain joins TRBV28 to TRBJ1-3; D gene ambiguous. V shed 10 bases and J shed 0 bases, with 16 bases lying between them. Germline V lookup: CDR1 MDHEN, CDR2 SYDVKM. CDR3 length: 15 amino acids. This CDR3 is CAINSAASSGNTIYF. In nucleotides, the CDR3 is TGTGCCATCAATAGTGCAGCTAGCTCTGGAAACACCATATATTTT.

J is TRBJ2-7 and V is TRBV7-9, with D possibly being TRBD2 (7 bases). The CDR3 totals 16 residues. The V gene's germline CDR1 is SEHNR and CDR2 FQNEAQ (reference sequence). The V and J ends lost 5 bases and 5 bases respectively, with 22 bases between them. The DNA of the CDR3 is TGTGCCAGCAGCCTAAAGGGGGGGCGGTCCGCGGACGAGCAGTACTTC. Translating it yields CASSLKGGRSADEQYF.

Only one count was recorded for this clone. This chain's CDR3 is CASSLGWAGSSNQPQHF. CDR3 DNA sequence: TGTGCCAGCAGCTTAGGGTGGGCGGGTAGTAGCAATCAGCCCCAGCATTTT. The chain uses TRBV7-2 and TRBJ1-5; D gene ambiguous. V was shortened by 1 base and J by 0 bases, with 13 bases between the two germline ends. The CDR3 runs to 17 residues. The germline V gene encodes CDR1 SGHTA and CDR2 FQGNSA.

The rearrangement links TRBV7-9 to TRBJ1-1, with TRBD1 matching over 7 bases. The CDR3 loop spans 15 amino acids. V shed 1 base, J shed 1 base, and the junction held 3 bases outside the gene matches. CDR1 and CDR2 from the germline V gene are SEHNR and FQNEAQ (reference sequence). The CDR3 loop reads CASSLGRTGNTEAFF. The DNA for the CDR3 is TGTGCCAGCAGCTTAGGGAGGACAGGGAACACTGAAGCTTTCTTT. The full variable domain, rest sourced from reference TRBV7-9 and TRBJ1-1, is DTGVSQNPRHKITKRGQNVTFRCDPISEHNRLYWYRQTLGQGPEFLTYFQNEAQLEKSRLLSDRFSAERPKGSFSTLEIQRTEQGDSAMYLCASSLGRTGNTEAFFGQGTRLTVV.

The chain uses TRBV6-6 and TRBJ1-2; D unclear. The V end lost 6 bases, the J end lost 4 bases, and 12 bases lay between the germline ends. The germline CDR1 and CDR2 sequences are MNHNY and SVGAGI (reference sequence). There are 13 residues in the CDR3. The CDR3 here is CASSQGAFYGYTF. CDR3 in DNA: TGTGCCAGCAGCCAAGGAGCCTTCTATGGCTACACCTTC.

The CDR3 DNA reads TGCGCCAGCAGCCTAATCATATCTAACGGTTTGTACAATGAGCAGTTCTTC. Its translation is CASSLIISNGLYNEQFF. The chain has TRBV4-3 and TRBJ2-1; no reliable D call. Trimming cost V 4 bases and J 4 bases, with 20 bases left between them. Germline V gene lookup returns CDR1 LGHNA and CDR2 YSLEER. This CDR3 region has 17 residues.

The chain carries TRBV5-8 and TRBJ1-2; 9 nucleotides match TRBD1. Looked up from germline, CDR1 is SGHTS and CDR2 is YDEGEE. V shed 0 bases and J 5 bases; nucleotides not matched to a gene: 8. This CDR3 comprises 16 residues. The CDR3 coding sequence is TGTGCCAGCAGCTTGGCCGGAACCGGACAGGGGTATGGCTACACCTTC. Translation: CASSLAGTGQGYGYTF. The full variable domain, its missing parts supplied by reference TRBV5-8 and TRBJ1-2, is EAGVTQSPTHLIKTRGQQATLRCSPISGHTSVYWYQQALGLGLQFLLWYDEGEERNRGNFPPRFSGRQFPNYSSELNVNALELEDSALYLCASSLAGTGQGYGYTFGSGTRLTVV.

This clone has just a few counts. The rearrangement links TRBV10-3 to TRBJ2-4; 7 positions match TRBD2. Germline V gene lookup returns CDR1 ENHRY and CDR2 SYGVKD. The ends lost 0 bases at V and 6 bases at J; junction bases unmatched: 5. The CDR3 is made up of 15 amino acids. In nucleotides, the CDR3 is TGTGCCATCAGTGAGTCGATCAGGGAGGGAAACATTCAGTACTTC. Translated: CAISESIREGNIQYF.

This CDR3 is CASSAGLAGEQMYF. For the CDR3, the DNA is TGCGCCAGCAGCGCGGGACTAGCGGGAGAACAGATGTACTTC. The rearrangement joins TRBV5-1 to TRBJ2-5, with 14 bases matching TRBD2. J was trimmed by 13 bases and V by 4 bases; bases with no gene match: 9. Germline lookup yields CDR1 SGHRS and CDR2 YFSETQ. This CDR3 is 14 amino acids long.

The chain's CDR3 is CASSVRGQPQHF. The DNA for the CDR3 is TGTGCCAGCAGTGTTAGGGGTCAGCCCCAGCATTTT. The chain couples TRBV6-5 to TRBJ1-5; a weak D match, TRBD1 (5 bases). The CDR3 is 12 residues long. In germline, CDR1 is MNHEY, CDR2 SVGAGI. V lost 5 bases, J lost 6 bases, and 8 bases lay in between.

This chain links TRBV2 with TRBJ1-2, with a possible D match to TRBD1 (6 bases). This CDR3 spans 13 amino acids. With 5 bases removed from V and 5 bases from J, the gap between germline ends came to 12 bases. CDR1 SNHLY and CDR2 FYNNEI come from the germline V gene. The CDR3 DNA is TGTGCCAGCAGTCCCCGACAGGATTATGGCTACACCTTC. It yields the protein CASSPRQDYGYTF.

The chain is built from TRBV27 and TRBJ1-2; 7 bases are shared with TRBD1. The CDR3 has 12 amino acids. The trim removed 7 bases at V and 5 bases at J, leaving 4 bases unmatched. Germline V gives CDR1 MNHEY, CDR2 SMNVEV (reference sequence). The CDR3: CASKGGSYGYTF. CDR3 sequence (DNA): TGTGCCAGCAAAGGGGGCTCGTATGGCTACACCTTC.

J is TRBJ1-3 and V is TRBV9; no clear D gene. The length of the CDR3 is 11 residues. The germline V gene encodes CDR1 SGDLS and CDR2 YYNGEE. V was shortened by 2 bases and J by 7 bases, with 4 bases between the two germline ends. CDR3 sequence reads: CASSVSNTIYF. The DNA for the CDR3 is TGTGCCAGCAGCGTTTCGAACACCATATATTTT.

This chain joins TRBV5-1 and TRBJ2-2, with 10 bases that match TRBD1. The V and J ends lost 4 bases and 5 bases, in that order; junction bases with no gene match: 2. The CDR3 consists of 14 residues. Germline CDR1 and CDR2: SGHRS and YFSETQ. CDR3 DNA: TGCGCCAGCAGCCGGGGACAGGGGACCGGGGAGCTGTTTTTT. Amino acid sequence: CASSRGQGTGELFF.

CDR3 in DNA: TGTGCCATCAGTGCCGGACAGGGGAATCAGCCCCAGCATTTT. As protein: CAISAGQGNQPQHF. The gene calls are TRBV10-3 and TRBJ1-5; 9 bases are shared with TRBD1. Germline V gene sequence: CDR1 ENHRY, CDR2 SYGVKD. J was trimmed by 4 bases and V by 4 bases; bases with no gene match: 2. The CDR3 sequence is 14 residues long.

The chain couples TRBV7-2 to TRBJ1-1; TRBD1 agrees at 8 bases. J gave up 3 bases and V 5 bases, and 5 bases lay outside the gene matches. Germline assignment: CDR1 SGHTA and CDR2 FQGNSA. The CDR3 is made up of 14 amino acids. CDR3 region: CASSGQGGDTEAFF. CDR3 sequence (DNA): TGTGCCAGCAGCGGACAGGGAGGGGACACTGAAGCTTTCTTT.

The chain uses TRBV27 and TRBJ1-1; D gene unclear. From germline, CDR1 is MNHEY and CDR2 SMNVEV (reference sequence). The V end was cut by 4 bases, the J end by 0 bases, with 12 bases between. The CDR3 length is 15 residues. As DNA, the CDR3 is TGTGCCAGCAGTTCCCCGGGGATAATGAACACTGAAGCTTTCTTT. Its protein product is CASSSPGIMNTEAFF.

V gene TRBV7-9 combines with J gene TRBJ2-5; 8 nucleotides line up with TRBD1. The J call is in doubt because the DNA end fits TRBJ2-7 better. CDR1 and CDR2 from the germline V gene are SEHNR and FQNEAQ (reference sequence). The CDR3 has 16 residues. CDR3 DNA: TGTGCCAGCAGCCCCGGACAGGGTGGCGTCTTCTACGAGCAGTACTTC. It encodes CASSPGQGGVFYEQYF.

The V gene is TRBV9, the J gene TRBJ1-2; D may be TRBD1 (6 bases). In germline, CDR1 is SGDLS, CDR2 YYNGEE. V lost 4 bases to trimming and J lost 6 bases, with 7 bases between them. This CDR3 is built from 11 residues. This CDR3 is CASSQGHGYTF. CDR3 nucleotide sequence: TGTGCCAGCAGCCAGGGGCATGGCTACACCTTC.

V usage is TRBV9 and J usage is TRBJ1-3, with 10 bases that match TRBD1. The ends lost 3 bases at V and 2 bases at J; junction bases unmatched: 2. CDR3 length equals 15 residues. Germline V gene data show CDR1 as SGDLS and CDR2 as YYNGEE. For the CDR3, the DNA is TGTGCCAGCAGCGCGGGGACAGGGGCTGGAAACACCATATATTTT. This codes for CASSAGTGAGNTIYF.

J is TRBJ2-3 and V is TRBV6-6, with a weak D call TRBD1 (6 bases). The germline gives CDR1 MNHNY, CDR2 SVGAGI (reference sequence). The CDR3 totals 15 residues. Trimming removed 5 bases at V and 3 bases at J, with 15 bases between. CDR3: CASSPRAGVTDTQYF. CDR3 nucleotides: TGTGCCAGCAGTCCGCGGGCAGGGGTGACAGATACGCAGTATTTT.

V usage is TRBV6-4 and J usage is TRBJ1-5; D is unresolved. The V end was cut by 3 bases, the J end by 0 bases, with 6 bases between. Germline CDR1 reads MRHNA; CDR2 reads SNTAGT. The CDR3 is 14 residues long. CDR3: CASSDFGSNQPQHF. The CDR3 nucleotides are TGTGCCAGCAGTGATTTCGGTAGCAATCAGCCCCAGCATTTT.

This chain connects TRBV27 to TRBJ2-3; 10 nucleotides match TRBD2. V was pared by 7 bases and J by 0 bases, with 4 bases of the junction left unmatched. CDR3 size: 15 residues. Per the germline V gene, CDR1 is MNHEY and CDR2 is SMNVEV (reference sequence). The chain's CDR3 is CASTQRGGSTDTQYF. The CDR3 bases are TGTGCCAGCACCCAGCGGGGGGGTAGCACAGATACGCAGTATTTT.

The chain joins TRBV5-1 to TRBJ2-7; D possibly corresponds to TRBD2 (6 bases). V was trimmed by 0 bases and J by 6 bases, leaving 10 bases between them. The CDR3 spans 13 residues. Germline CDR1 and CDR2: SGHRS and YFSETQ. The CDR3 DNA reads TGCGCCAGCAGCTTGGTGCAGGGAGGCGAGCAGTACTTC. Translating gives CASSLVQGGEQYF.

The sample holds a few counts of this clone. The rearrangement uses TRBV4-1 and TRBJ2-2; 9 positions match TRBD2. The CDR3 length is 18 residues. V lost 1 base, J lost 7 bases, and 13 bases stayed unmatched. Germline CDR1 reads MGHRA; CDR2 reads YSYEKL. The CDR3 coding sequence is TGCGCCAGCAGCCAAGCCCTAGGGGCGGGGGGGGCCGGCGGGGAGCTGTTTTTT. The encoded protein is CASSQALGAGGAGGELFF.

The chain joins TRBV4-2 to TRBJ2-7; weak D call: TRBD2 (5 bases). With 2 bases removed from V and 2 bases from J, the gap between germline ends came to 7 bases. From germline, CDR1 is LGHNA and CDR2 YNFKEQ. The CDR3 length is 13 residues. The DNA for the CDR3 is TGTGCCAGCAGCCAAACTAGGGCCTACGAGCAGTACTTC. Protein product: CASSQTRAYEQYF.